A single sample gave rise to the 13 T cell receptor beta chains below, sequenced in a study of early T cells in non-severe SARS-CoV-2 infection. MiXCR, run by TCRdb on the 5' RACE reads, gives a single entry per CDR3 protein. The sample records fewer than 40,000 distinct CDR3 sequences, roughly 5.7% being singletons. Sequenced material: whole blood. The receptors were gathered from an adult who was a healthcare worker with PCR-confirmed SARS-CoV-2 infection or an uninfected control (not recorded which).

Many counts were recorded for this clonotype. This chain joins TRBV20-1 and TRBJ1-6; perhaps TRBD1 as D (6 bases). Germline-derived CDR1 and CDR2 are DFQATT and SNEGSKA (reference sequence). The CDR3 extends over 16 amino acids. Trimming took 6 bases from V and 5 from J, leaving 20 bases between them. The CDR3 region has the DNA TGCAGTGCCCAAGGGGGGGGGAGTCTCAATAATTCACCCCTCCACTTT. Translated: CSAQGGGSLNNSPLHF.

The chain recombines TRBV12-3 or TRBV12-4 with TRBJ1-2; D gene ambiguous. V lost 3 bases and J lost 1, with 18 bases in between. CDR3 size: 17 residues. DNA of the CDR3: TGTGCCAGCAGTTTCTGGGCAGGTTCAGGAGGTAACTATGGCTACACCTTC. It specifies CASSFWAGSGGNYGYTF.

This clonotype was seen a few times. V is TRBV4-3 and J is TRBJ2-5, with D perhaps matching TRBD2 (5 bases). With 0 bases removed from V and 4 bases from J, the gap between germline ends came to 9 bases. The CDR3 covers 14 residues. CDR1 is LGHNA and CDR2 is YSLEER in the germline V gene. The CDR3 sequence: CASSQDIRGETQYF. CDR3 bases: TGCGCCAGCAGCCAAGATATCCGGGGAGAGACCCAGTACTTC.

This clonotype was counted ten times or more. V and J are TRBV10-2 and TRBJ1-3; weak D call: TRBD1 (6 bases). The CDR3 covers 13 residues. The ends were cut back, 6 bases at V and 3 bases at J, with 9 bases in the middle. Germline V gene sequence: CDR1 WSHSY, CDR2 SAAADI. DNA of the CDR3: TGCGCCAGCAGACAGGGAATTGGAAACACCATATATTTT. As protein: CASRQGIGNTIYF.

This clonotype was recorded many times. This chain uses TRBV25-1 with TRBJ2-7; no firm D call. The CDR3 is 12 residues long. Germline V CDR1 and CDR2: MGHDK, SYGVNS. Trimming shortened V by 3 bases and J by 8 bases, and 11 bases separated the two germline ends. CDR3 protein: CASSDELGQQYF. The CDR3 DNA reads TGTGCCAGCAGTGATGAGCTAGGACAGCAGTACTTC.

This clonotype was detected ten times or more. This rearrangement joins TRBV11-2 to TRBJ1-6, with no clear D. CDR1 and CDR2 (germline): SGHAT, FQNNGV. Trimming shortened V by 0 bases and J by 11 bases, and 5 bases separated the two germline ends. This CDR3 spans 12 amino acids. DNA for the CDR3: TGTGCCAGCAGCTTAGATGTTCCACCCCTCCACTTT. It yields the protein CASSLDVPPLHF.

This clonotype was observed at least ten times. The chain has TRBV28 and TRBJ2-1, with D possibly being TRBD1 or TRBD2 (7 bases each). Per the germline V gene, CDR1 is MDHEN and CDR2 is SYDVKM. This CDR3 is 13 amino acids long. Trimming cost V 9 bases and J 10 bases, with 19 bases left between them. The CDR3: CASTDREGSEQFF. As DNA, the CDR3 is TGTGCCAGTACAGACAGGGAGGGTTCGGAGCAGTTCTTC. Full variable domain (rest looked up from reference TRBV28 and TRBJ2-1): DVKVTQSSRYLVKRTGEKVFLECVQDMDHENMFWYRQDPGLGLRLIYFSYDVKMKEKGDIPEGYSVSREKKERFSLILESASTNQTSMYLCASTDREGSEQFFGPGTRLTVL.

Ten or more counts support this clonotype. V is TRBV6-5 and J is TRBJ2-5, with D possibly matching TRBD2 (6 bases). CDR1 is MNHEY, CDR2 SVGAGI, per germline. Trimming removed 5 bases from V and 6 bases from J, with 13 bases in between. The CDR3 has 13 amino acids. For the CDR3, the DNA is TGTGCCAGCAGTCTCGGCGGAGGGAAGACCCAGTACTTC. Its protein product is CASSLGGGKTQYF.

This clonotype was recorded at least ten times. The chain has TRBV5-4 and TRBJ1-1; possibly TRBD1 for D (5 bases). The CDR3 covers 14 residues. In germline, CDR1 is SGHNT, CDR2 YYREEE (reference sequence). V lost 1 base, J lost 4 bases, and 11 bases lay in between. CDR3 nucleotide sequence: TGTGCCAGCAGCTTGAAGAGGGGACGCACTGAAGCTTTCTTT. Translated: CASSLKRGRTEAFF.

This clonotype was counted between two and nine times. This rearrangement joins TRBV29-1 to TRBJ2-7; D perhaps matches TRBD2 (6 bases). The CDR3 has 13 amino acids. V lost 4 bases and J 6 bases, leaving 16 bases between the germline ends. Germline CDR1 is SQVTM and CDR2 is ANQGSEA. The DNA for the CDR3 is TGCAGCGTTGTAGGAGGGATTGTCATCGAGCAGTACTTC. It encodes CSVVGGIVIEQYF.

This clonotype was picked up many times. The rearrangement uses TRBV7-8 and TRBJ2-5; TRBD1 agrees at 7 bases. The CDR3 has 16 residues. V gave up 5 bases and J gave up 0 bases; unmatched junction bases: 9. Germline CDR1 is SGHVS and CDR2 is FQNEAQ. CDR3 in DNA: TGTGCCAGCAGCGGACTTTTGGACAGGCACCAAGAGACCCAGTACTTC. It codes for CASSGLLDRHQETQYF.

V gene TRBV7-2 combines with J gene TRBJ2-7; D is undetermined. The CDR3 extends over 15 amino acids. V was cut by 0 bases and J by 7 bases, with 16 bases left in between. Germline lookup yields CDR1 SGHTA and CDR2 FQGNSA. The CDR3 coding sequence is TGTGCCAGCAGCTTAGCAACAGCCCGGATACGGGAGCAGTACTTC. It is translated as CASSLATARIREQYF.

Only a few counts were recorded for this clonotype. The chain is built from TRBV20-1 and TRBJ1-4; unclear D gene. This CDR3 contains 8 residues. Looked up from germline, CDR1 is DFQATT and CDR2 is SNEGSKA (reference sequence). The V end was cut by 3 bases, the J end by 15 bases, with 5 bases between. CDR3 nucleotides: TGCAGTGCTAGTGAGATGTTTTTT. Protein product: CSASEMFF.